This T cell receptor (beta chain) derives from a study of cytomegalovirus exposure and HLA in healthy donors. Study results and caveats: Reports showed the classifier diagnosing cytomegalovirus status with high specificity and sensitivity.

Comment on this clone: Its specificity is not known.

Libraries were prepared by immunoSEQ multiplex PCR; TCRdb keeps only in-frame clonotypes and omits some of them. The data contain over 150,000 clones, more than 80% of them singletons. V lost 2 bases and J lost 13, with 15 bases in between. Germline CDR1 MNHNS, CDR2 SASEGT. The CDR3 is 13 residues long. This TCR was sampled from a woman younger than 35 in good health and CMV-seropositive. The rearrangement links TRBV6-1 to TRBJ2-1; unclear D gene. The sequencing sample was made of PBMCs. The CDR3 loop reads CASSENSPSSQFF. CDR3 coding DNA: TGTGCCAGCAGTGAAAATAGTCCCTCCTCACAGTTCTTC.